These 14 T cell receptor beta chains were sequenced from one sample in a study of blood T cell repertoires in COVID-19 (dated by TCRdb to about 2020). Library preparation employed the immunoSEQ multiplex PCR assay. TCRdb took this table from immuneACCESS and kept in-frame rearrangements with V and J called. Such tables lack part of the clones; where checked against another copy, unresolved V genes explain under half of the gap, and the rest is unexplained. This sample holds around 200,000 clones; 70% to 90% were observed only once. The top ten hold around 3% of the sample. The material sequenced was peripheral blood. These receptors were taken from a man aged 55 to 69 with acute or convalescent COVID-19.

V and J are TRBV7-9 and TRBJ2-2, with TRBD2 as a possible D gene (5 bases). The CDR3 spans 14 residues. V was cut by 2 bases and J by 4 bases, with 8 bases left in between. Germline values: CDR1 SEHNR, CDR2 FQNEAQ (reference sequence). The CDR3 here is CASSLMGSTGELFF. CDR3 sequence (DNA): TGTGCCAGCAGCTTAATGGGGAGCACCGGGGAGCTGTTTTTT.

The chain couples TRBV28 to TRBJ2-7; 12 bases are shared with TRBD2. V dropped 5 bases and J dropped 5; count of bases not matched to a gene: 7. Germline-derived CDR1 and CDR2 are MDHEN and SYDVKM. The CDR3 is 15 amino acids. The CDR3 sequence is CASSASGRALNEQYF. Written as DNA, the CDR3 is TGTGCCAGCAGTGCTAGCGGGAGGGCCTTGAACGAGCAGTACTTC.

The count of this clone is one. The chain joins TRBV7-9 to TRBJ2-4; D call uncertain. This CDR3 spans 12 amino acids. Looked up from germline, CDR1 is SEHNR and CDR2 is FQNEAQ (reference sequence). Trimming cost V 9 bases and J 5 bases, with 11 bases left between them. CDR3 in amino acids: CASRLGENIQYF. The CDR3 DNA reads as TGTGCCAGTAGATTAGGAGAAAACATTCAGTACTTC.

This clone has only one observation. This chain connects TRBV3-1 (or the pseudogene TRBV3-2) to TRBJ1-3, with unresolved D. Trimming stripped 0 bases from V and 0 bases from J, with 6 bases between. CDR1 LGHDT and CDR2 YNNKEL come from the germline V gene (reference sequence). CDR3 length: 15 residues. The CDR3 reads CASSQDLNSGNTIYF. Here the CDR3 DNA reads TGTGCCAGCAGCCAAGATTTAAACTCTGGAAACACCATATATTTT.

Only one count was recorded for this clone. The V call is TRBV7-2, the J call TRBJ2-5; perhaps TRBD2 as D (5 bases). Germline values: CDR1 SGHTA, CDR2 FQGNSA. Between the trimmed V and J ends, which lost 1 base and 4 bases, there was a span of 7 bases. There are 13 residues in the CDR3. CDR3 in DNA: TGTGCCAGCAGCTTAGTGGGGAGAGAGACCCAGTACTTC. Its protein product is CASSLVGRETQYF.

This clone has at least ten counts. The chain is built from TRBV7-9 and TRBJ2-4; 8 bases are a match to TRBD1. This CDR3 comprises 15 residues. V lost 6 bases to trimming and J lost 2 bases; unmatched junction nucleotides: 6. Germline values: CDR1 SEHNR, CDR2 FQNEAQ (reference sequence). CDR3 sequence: CASSKTGGSKNIQYF. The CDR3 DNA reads TGTGCCAGCAGTAAAACAGGGGGTTCCAAAAACATTCAGTACTTC.

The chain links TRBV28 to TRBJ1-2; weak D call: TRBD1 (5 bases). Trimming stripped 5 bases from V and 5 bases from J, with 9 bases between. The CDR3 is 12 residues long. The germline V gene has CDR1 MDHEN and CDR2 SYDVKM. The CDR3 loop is CASSPRGYGYTF. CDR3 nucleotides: TGTGCCAGCAGTCCCCGGGGGTATGGCTACACCTTC.

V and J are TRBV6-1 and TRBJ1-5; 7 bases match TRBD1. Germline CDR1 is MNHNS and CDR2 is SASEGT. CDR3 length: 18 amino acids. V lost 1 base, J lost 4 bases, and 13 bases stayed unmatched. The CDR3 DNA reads TGTGCCAGCAGTGAAGAGAGAGAGGGGGCGAAGAGGAATCAGCCCCAGCATTTT. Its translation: CASSEEREGAKRNQPQHF.

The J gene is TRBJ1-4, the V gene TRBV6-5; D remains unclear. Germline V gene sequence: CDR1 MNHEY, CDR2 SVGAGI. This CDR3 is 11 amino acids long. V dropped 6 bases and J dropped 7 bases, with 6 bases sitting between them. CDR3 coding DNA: TGTGCCAGCAGCCTAGGTGAAAAACTGTTTTTT. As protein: CASSLGEKLFF.

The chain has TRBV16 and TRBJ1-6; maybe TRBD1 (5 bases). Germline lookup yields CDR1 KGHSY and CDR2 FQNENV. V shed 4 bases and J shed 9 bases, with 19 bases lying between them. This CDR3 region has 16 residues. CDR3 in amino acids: CASSPSGVSRGSPLHF. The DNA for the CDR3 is TGTGCCAGCAGCCCTTCGGGGGTGAGCCGAGGTTCACCCCTCCACTTT.

The CDR3 region has the DNA TGTGCCAGCAGCGCTCTAGCGGATACGCAGTATTTT. Translation gives CASSALADTQYF. The chain recombines TRBV9 with TRBJ2-3; D is perhaps TRBD2 (6 bases). This CDR3 has 12 amino acids. Germline-derived CDR1 and CDR2 are SGDLS and YYNGEE. Trimming removed 3 bases at V and 6 bases at J, with 8 bases between.

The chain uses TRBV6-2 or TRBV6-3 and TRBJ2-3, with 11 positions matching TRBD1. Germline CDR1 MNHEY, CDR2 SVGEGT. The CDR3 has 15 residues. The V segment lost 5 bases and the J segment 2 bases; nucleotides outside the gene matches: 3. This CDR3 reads CASSPGQGDTDTQYF. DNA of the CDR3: TGTGCCAGCAGTCCGGGACAGGGGGACACAGATACGCAGTATTTT.

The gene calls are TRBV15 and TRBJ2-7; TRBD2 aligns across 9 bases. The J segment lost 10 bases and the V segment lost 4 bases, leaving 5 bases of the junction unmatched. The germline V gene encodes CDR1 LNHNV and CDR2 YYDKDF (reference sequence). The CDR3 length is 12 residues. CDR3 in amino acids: CATSKIAGEQYF. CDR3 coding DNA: TGTGCCACCAGCAAGATAGCGGGAGAACAGTACTTC. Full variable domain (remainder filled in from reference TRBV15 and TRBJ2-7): DAMVIQNPRYQVTQFGKPVTLSCSQTLNHNVMYWYQQKSSQAPKLLFHYYDKDFNNEADTPDNFQSRRPNTSFCFLDIRSPGLGDTAMYLCATSKIAGEQYFGPGTRLTVT.

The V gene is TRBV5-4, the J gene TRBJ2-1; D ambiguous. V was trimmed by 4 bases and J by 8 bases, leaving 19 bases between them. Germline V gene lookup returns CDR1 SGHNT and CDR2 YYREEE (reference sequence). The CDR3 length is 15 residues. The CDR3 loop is CASSPAGPGDDEQFF. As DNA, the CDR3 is TGTGCCAGCAGCCCCGCCGGCCCAGGTGACGATGAGCAGTTCTTC.